The entry that follows covers one T cell receptor (beta chain) sequence. V lost 1 base and J lost 4, with 11 bases in between. The CDR3 sequence is 14 residues long. The V gene's germline CDR1 is KGHSH and CDR2 LQKENI. The source of the sample is a study of blood T cell repertoires in COVID-19. Overall study: The samples span acute and convalescent COVID-19 from the United States, Italy and Spain. T cells, B-cell-depleted T cells, or PBMCs supplied cDNA or gDNA.

Assay used: immunoSEQ multiplex PCR; TCRdb lists only in-frame clones, some missing. The sample lists over 120,000 clones, 85% to 90% occurring once. This study enrolled people aged 18 to 89 from about two dozen US geographic areas. What the recovered Cohort 3 donors had was two negative PCRs, clearance, or symptom resolution. The chain carries TRBV18 and TRBJ2-7; D is possibly TRBD1 (6 bases). The sequence came from a man aged 60-69 years who had recovered from COVID-19. The source material was PBMCs or T cells enriched from blood (not recorded which). CDR3 sequence (DNA): TGTGCCAGCTCACCACAGGACAGAGAGTACGAGCAGTACTTC. This gives the protein CASSPQDREYEQYF.